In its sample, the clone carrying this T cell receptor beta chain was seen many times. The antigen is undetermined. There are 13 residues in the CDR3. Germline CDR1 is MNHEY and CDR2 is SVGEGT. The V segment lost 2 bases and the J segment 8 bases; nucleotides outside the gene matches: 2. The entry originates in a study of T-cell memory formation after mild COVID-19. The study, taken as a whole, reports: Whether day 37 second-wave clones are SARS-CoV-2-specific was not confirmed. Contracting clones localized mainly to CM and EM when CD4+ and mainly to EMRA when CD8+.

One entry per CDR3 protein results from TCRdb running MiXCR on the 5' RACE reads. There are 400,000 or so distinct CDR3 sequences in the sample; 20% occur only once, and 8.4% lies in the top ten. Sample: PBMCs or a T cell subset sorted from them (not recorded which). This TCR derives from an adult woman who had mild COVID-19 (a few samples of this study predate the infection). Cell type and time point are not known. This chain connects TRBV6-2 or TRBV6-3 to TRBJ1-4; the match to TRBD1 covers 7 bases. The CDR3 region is CASSYRQGEKLFF. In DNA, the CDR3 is TGTGCCAGCAGTTACAGACAGGGCGAAAAACTGTTTTTT.